The 22 T cell receptor beta chains listed next were all sequenced from one sample in a study of T-cell memory formation after mild COVID-19. TCRdb reanalysed the 5' RACE reads using MiXCR and keeps one entry per CDR3 protein. This table has 580,000 or so distinct CDR3 sequences, 17% appearing once. Sample: PBMCs or a T cell subset sorted from them (not recorded which). The receptors originated from an adult woman who had mild COVID-19 (a few samples of this study predate the infection). Cell type and time point are not known.

This sequence joins TRBV7-6 and TRBJ2-7, with unresolved D. Per the germline V gene, CDR1 is SGHVS and CDR2 is FNYEAQ. Trimming pared 2 bases from V and 7 bases from J, leaving 15 bases between. This CDR3 is 14 amino acids long. The CDR3 DNA is TGTGCCAGCAGCTTACGGTCCGATGGGATAGAGCAGTACTTC. Translation: CASSLRSDGIEQYF.

The chain couples TRBV12-3 or TRBV12-4 to TRBJ2-7; 7 bases fit TRBD1. Trimming took 6 bases from V and 4 from J; bases not matched to a gene: 6. The CDR3 is 13 residues long. The CDR3 region has the DNA TGTGCCAGCAGCGATCAACAGGGGTACGAGCAGTACTTC. Its protein is CASSDQQGYEQYF.

This clonotype was seen repeatedly, ten times or more. V is TRBV7-9 and J is TRBJ2-7, with a possible D match to TRBD1 (5 bases). The germline gives CDR1 SEHNR, CDR2 FQNEAQ (reference sequence). The CDR3 is 12 residues long. The germline V and J ends were trimmed by 6 bases and 5 bases, with 11 bases remaining between them. The CDR3 nucleotides are TGTGCCAGCAGTCTCAGGGAAGACGAGCAGTACTTC. Its protein is CASSLREDEQYF.

The chain uses TRBV6-5 and TRBJ1-3, with D possibly TRBD1 on 5 matching bases. With 5 bases removed from V and 0 bases from J, the gap between germline ends came to 14 bases. This CDR3 is 16 amino acids long. Germline values: CDR1 MNHEY, CDR2 SVGAGI. The CDR3 nucleotides read TGTGCCAGCAGTCCCGATCAGGGAATCTCTGGAAACACCATATATTTT. Translating gives CASSPDQGISGNTIYF.

This clonotype has a count of ten or more. J is TRBJ2-3 and V is TRBV5-1; 9 bases map to TRBD1. The germline V gene has CDR1 SGHRS and CDR2 YFSETQ. The CDR3 runs 15 residues. Losses at the gene ends were 3 bases for V and 0 bases for J; bases not matched to a gene: 2. CDR3 region: CASSSDRGSTDTQYF. The CDR3, as DNA: TGCGCCAGCAGCTCGGACAGGGGTAGCACAGATACGCAGTATTTT.

The V call is TRBV5-1, the J call TRBJ1-4; D gene ambiguous. This CDR3 has 14 residues. Trimming shortened V by 4 bases and J by 7 bases, and 14 bases separated the two germline ends. The V gene's germline CDR1 is SGHRS and CDR2 YFSETQ. The CDR3 loop reads CASSPTPEGEKLFF. CDR3 nucleotides: TGCGCCAGCAGCCCTACACCGGAGGGTGAAAAACTGTTTTTT.

This clonotype was observed a handful of times. This chain uses TRBV7-2 with TRBJ1-1, with no clear D. The CDR3 contains 14 residues. Per the germline V gene, CDR1 is SGHTA and CDR2 is FQGNSA. V was trimmed by 1 base and J by 3 bases, leaving 9 bases between them. The CDR3 nucleotides are TGTGCCAGCAGCTTAGTTAAAGGGTACACTGAAGCTTTCTTT. This sequence encodes CASSLVKGYTEAFF.

This clonotype occurred a few times. This chain links TRBV21-1 with TRBJ2-5; TRBD1, the table's D call, was not compared with the DNA. TRBV21-1 is marked as a pseudogene. The CDR3 covers 16 residues. The CDR3 region has the DNA TGTGCCAGCAGCAAAAAGGGGACAGGGGGCCGGGAGACCCAGTACTTC. This codes for CASSKKGTGGRETQYF.

This clonotype has more than one count but fewer than ten. The rearrangement uses TRBV18 and TRBJ2-7; tentatively, D is TRBD1 (6 bases). The CDR3 runs to 13 residues. Per germline, CDR1 KGHSH and CDR2 LQKENI. V gave up 2 bases and J gave up 7 bases, with 12 bases separating them. The CDR3 sequence: CASSPAGVREQYF. In DNA form, the CDR3 reads TGTGCCAGCTCACCAGCAGGGGTCAGAGAGCAGTACTTC.

In its sample, this clonotype was seen many times. The rearrangement uses TRBV7-9 and TRBJ1-6, with TRBD1 matching over 9 bases. The germline V gene encodes CDR1 SEHNR and CDR2 FQNEAQ (reference sequence). V dropped 5 bases and J dropped 9; count of bases not matched to a gene: 5. The length of the CDR3 is 14 residues. DNA of the CDR3: TGTGCCAGCAGCCCAGACAGGGGGACTTCACCCCTCCACTTT. Its protein product is CASSPDRGTSPLHF.

This clonotype was counted only a few times. In nucleotides, the CDR3 is TGTGCCAGCAGCTTTAGGGGGAGTCAAGATACGCAGTATTTT. Amino acid sequence: CASSFRGSQDTQYF. V usage is TRBV7-3 and J usage is TRBJ2-3; TRBD1 might be the D (6 bases). This CDR3 has 14 residues. V was trimmed by 3 bases and J by 5 bases, leaving 12 bases between them. Germline-derived CDR1 and CDR2 are SGHTA and FQGTGA.

This clonotype was recorded many times. The V and J genes are TRBV6-5 and TRBJ2-7, with 10 bases matching TRBD2. This CDR3 spans 14 amino acids. With 6 bases clipped from V and 4 bases from J, the junction kept 6 bases outside the gene matches. The germline CDR1 and CDR2 sequences are MNHEY and SVGAGI. The CDR3 DNA is TGTGCCAGCAGAGAGTCTAGCGGGAGATACGAGCAGTACTTC. Residues: CASRESSGRYEQYF.

This clonotype appeared a few times. The rearrangement links TRBV4-3 to TRBJ2-5; 8 nucleotides agree with TRBD2. The CDR3 extends over 14 amino acids. V shed 1 base and J 4 bases; nucleotides not matched to a gene: 2. Looked up from germline, CDR1 is LGHNA and CDR2 is YSLEER. CDR3 nucleotides: TGCGCCAGCAGCCAAGTCGGGGGGGGAGAGACCCAGTACTTC. Translated: CASSQVGGGETQYF.

This rearrangement joins TRBV6-5 to TRBJ2-5, with D unclear. The V end lost 2 bases, the J end lost 2 bases, and 6 bases lay between the germline ends. CDR1 MNHEY and CDR2 SVGAGI come from the germline V gene. CDR3 length: 13 amino acids. CDR3 loop: CASSYGSQETQYF. The CDR3 bases are TGTGCCAGCAGTTACGGGTCGCAAGAGACCCAGTACTTC.

This clonotype showed up many times. The chain has TRBV14 and TRBJ2-1; TRBD2 matches at 7 bases. J gave up 10 bases and V 0 bases, and 3 bases lay outside the gene matches. Germline CDR1 and CDR2: SGHDN and FVKESK. The CDR3 loop spans 13 amino acids. The CDR3 here is CASSQDLGGEQFF. CDR3 sequence (DNA): TGTGCCAGCAGCCAAGATCTGGGGGGGGAGCAGTTCTTC.

The chain couples TRBV6-6 to TRBJ1-1; D perhaps matches TRBD1 (5 bases). V shed 4 bases and J shed 4 bases, with 13 bases lying between them. CDR1 is MNHNY and CDR2 is SVGAGI in the germline V gene (reference sequence). The CDR3 totals 14 residues. The CDR3 sequence: CASSLQGFTTEAFF. CDR3 sequence (DNA): TGTGCCAGCAGTTTGCAGGGTTTTACCACTGAAGCTTTCTTT.

In regard to this clonotype: A much larger clone sits a single nucleotide away, making a read error possible. This chain joins TRBV5-6 and TRBJ2-1; D is unresolved. Trimming removed 0 bases from V and 0 bases from J, with 10 bases in between. This CDR3 is 16 amino acids long. Germline values: CDR1 SGHDT, CDR2 YYEEEE. This chain's CDR3 is CASSLGAVDSYNEQFF. The CDR3 nucleotides are TGTGCCAGCAGCTTGGGAGCTGTGGACTCCTACAATGAGCAGTTCTTC.

This clonotype has only a few counts. V and J are TRBV18 and TRBJ2-1; the match to TRBD2 covers 13 bases. CDR3 length: 14 residues. V lost 2 bases and J lost 15; bases outside the gene matches: 7. From germline, CDR1 is KGHSH and CDR2 LQKENI. The CDR3 DNA sequence: TGTGCCAGCTCACCAGGACTAGCGGGAGCTCGGTTGTTCTTC. Translating gives CASSPGLAGARLFF.

J is TRBJ1-2 and V is TRBV4-1; D is undetermined. Germline V gene sequence: CDR1 MGHRA, CDR2 YSYEKL. Trimming pared 1 base from V and 4 bases from J, leaving 16 bases between. This CDR3 region has 16 residues. CDR3 region: CASSQVKDTAVYGYTF. In DNA, the CDR3 is TGCGCCAGCAGCCAAGTAAAAGACACGGCAGTCTATGGCTACACCTTC.

The chain is built from TRBV9 and TRBJ1-1; TRBD1 is a possible D gene (5 bases). This CDR3 has 15 amino acids. Germline loops: CDR1 SGDLS, CDR2 YYNGEE. Between the trimmed V and J ends, which lost 2 bases and 4 bases, there was a span of 15 bases. CDR3 in DNA: TGTGCCAGCAGCGTGGGATGGGGCTTCGGCACTGAAGCTTTCTTT. It encodes CASSVGWGFGTEAFF.

This clonotype occurred a few times. V usage is TRBV10-2 and J usage is TRBJ2-5; 8 bases align to TRBD1. The CDR3 loop spans 14 amino acids. The V gene's germline CDR1 is WSHSY and CDR2 SAAADI. Trimming took 3 bases from V and 5 from J; bases not matched to a gene: 5. The CDR3 here is CASSEDRGVETQYF. In nucleotides, the CDR3 is TGCGCCAGCAGTGAAGACAGGGGAGTGGAGACCCAGTACTTC.

This clonotype was recorded a few times. This chain joins TRBV3-1 and TRBJ2-1; 7 bases are shared with TRBD2. Germline assignment: CDR1 LGHDT and CDR2 YNNKEL (reference sequence). With V trimmed by 4 bases and J by 10 bases, 4 bases remained unmatched. The CDR3 consists of 12 residues. CDR3 amino acids: CASSLTSDEQFF. DNA of the CDR3: TGTGCCAGCAGCCTTACTAGCGACGAGCAGTTCTTC.